The sequence of this T cell receptor (beta chain) was determined in a study of spatial heterogeneity in lung cancer. Trimming pared 2 bases from V and 1 base from J, leaving 9 bases between. The CDR3 runs 14 residues. Germline values: CDR1 SQVTM, CDR2 ANQGSEA. As for time point: sample taken at primary tumor resection. TCRdb itself ran the 5' RACE reads through MiXCR, one entry per CDR3 protein. The sample records roughly 19,000 distinct CDR3 sequences, 5.5% to 6.5% being singletons. Study-wide results and caveats: Tumor mutation count correlated with how many alpha and beta TCRs expanded intratumorally. Tumor T cells had an estimated coverage that came to approximately 7% for alpha chains and 13% for beta chains.

This clonotype was found once. Antigen specificity is unknown. This beta chain represents an off-target read in a library built for alpha chains; its size is of limited meaning. The chain links TRBV29-1 to TRBJ2-1, with a weak D call TRBD2 (5 bases). The TCR comes from a female donor with early-stage non-small cell lung cancer. Sequencing was performed on lung tumor tissue, taken at surgery. CDR3 sequence: CSVEQAGSYNEQFF. The CDR3, as DNA: TGCAGCGTTGAACAGGCGGGTTCCTACAATGAGCAGTTCTTC.